This T cell receptor beta chain was identified in a study of cytomegalovirus exposure and HLA in healthy donors. This CDR3 region has 13 residues. Per germline, CDR1 LNHDA and CDR2 SQIVND (reference sequence). After removal of 4 bases from V and 4 bases from J, the junction contained 0 bases not matched to a gene. Vbeta (60) and Jbeta (13) primers were used in the PCR. Generated by immunoSEQ multiplex PCR, the TCRdb table keeps only in-frame clones and is missing some. The table lists some 100,000 clones, 76% of them singletons. The genes are TRBV19 and TRBJ1-5; 8 nucleotides align to TRBD1. The sample consisted of PBMCs. The receptor comes from a man aged 40-49 years in good health and CMV-seronegative. The CDR3 region has the DNA TGTGCCAGTAGTAGACAGGGGAATCAGCCCCAGCATTTT. It is translated as CASSRQGNQPQHF.